The entry that follows covers one TCR beta chain sequence. The antigen remains undetermined. The sample belongs to a study of vaccination and CD4 T cells after COVID-19. About the study: According to the study, participants were given two doses of BNT162b2 or mRNA-1273 vaccine. Drawing of post-COVID samples took place a median 101 days after diagnosis (range 35 to 161). Study findings and constraints: Convalescent patients saw a median around 83% of their reactive clones show up only after vaccination.

The treatment: roughly ten-day PBMC culture with coronavirus spike peptide pools or control peptides (ViraFEST assay). About 2 million PBMCs were grown per well alongside about 10 IU/ml IL-2 and about 10 ug/ml peptide pools. An Oncomine TCR Beta short-read assay was used to sequence the DNA from cultured CD4+ T cells. TCRdb itself ran the PCR reads through MiXCR, one entry per CDR3 protein. The repertoire holds some 21,000 distinct CDR3 sequences, 35% to 40% seen once, with about 5% in the top ten. This CDR3 region has 16 residues. Germline lookup yields CDR1 DFQATT and CDR2 SNEGSKA (reference sequence). Trimming pared 0 bases from V and 10 bases from J, leaving 22 bases between.

The clonotype comes from a human donor who had recovered from COVID-19. This specimen consisted of CD4+ T cells from blood, cultured in vitro, obtained before SARS-CoV-2 vaccination. The V call is TRBV20-1, the J call TRBJ2-1; D possibly corresponds to TRBD1 (6 bases). The CDR3 sequence: CSARDPGTRYLREQFF. The CDR3 DNA is TGCAGTGCTAGAGATCCCGGGACAAGATACCTACGGGAGCAGTTCTTC.